The 10 T cell receptor beta chains given below trace back to one sample, sequenced in a study of T cells after yellow fever vaccination (dated by TCRdb to the late 2010s). Library prep was done by 5' RACE. Sequencer: Illumina NovaSeq 6000. TCRdb passed the public sequencing reads through fastp at Q25 and MiXCR, retaining productive beta sequences. Identical CDR3 protein sequences are pooled into one entry, listed with their most common genes and DNA. This sample comprises around 310,000 distinct CDR3 sequences, roughly 4% of them detected only once. In total, the top ten clones hold 20% to 25% of the sample. The treatment or condition tag for this specimen amounts to: live attenuated yellow fever vaccine strain. The sample was PBMCs, taken 5 days after the yellow fever booster vaccination. These receptors were taken from a young man who received the YFV17D yellow fever vaccine.

The V call is TRBV18, the J call TRBJ1-5; TRBD1 matches at 8 bases. The CDR3 is 13 residues long. The trim removed 8 bases at V and 5 bases at J, leaving 5 bases unmatched. In germline, CDR1 is KGHSH, CDR2 LQKENI. The CDR3 DNA follows: TGTGCCAGCGGACAGGGATCTTATCAGCCCCAGCATTTT. As protein: CASGQGSYQPQHF. Full variable domain (remainder filled in from reference TRBV18 and TRBJ1-5): NAGVMQNPRHLVRRRGQEARLRCSPMKGHSHVYWYRQLPEEGLKFMVYLQKENIIDESGMPKERFSAEFPKEGPSILRIQQVVRGDSAAYFCASGQGSYQPQHFGDGTRLSIL.

The rearrangement joins TRBV20-1 to TRBJ2-3; D is possibly TRBD2 (7 bases). Germline values: CDR1 DFQATT, CDR2 SNEGSKA (reference sequence). The V and J ends lost 6 bases and 1 base respectively, with 14 bases between them. The CDR3 is 14 residues long. The DNA of the CDR3 is TGCAGTGCCCCGGCGGGGGCGGGCACAGATACGCAGTATTTT. Translated: CSAPAGAGTDTQYF.

This clonotype turned up a few times. The rearrangement joins TRBV5-1 to TRBJ2-7; 7 nucleotides match TRBD1. The CDR3 consists of 16 residues. Trimming cost V 0 bases and J 3 bases; bases outside gene matches: 9. In germline, CDR1 is SGHRS, CDR2 YFSETQ. CDR3 nucleotides: TGCGCCAGCAGCTTGGCCCCGAAGGGGGCTATCTACGAGCAGTACTTC. The encoded protein is CASSLAPKGAIYEQYF.

This clonotype turned up a few times. The chain combines TRBV7-9 with TRBJ1-1; 9 nucleotides align to TRBD1. The CDR3 loop spans 12 amino acids. V lost 3 bases and J lost 10; bases outside the gene matches: 3. The V gene's germline CDR1 is SEHNR and CDR2 FQNEAQ (reference sequence). Written as DNA, the CDR3 is TGTGCCAGCAGCTTGGACAGGGGCCCAGCTTTCTTT. This gives the protein CASSLDRGPAFF.

Only a few counts were recorded for this clonotype. The chain combines TRBV3-1 with TRBJ2-7, with D perhaps TRBD2 (5 bases). The ends were cut back, 5 bases at V and 3 bases at J, with 11 bases in the middle. Germline lookup yields CDR1 LGHDT and CDR2 YNNKEL (reference sequence). The CDR3 covers 13 residues. The CDR3 coding sequence is TGTGCCAGCAGCGATGGACTGTACTACGAGCAGTACTTC. Translated, it gives CASSDGLYYEQYF.

The CDR3 sequence is CASSQDSLAGGVDTQYF. DNA for the CDR3: TGCGCCAGCAGCCAAGATAGCCTAGCGGGGGGAGTAGATACGCAGTATTTT. V usage is TRBV4-3 and J usage is TRBJ2-3; 11 bases line up with TRBD2. Trimming at V came to 0 bases and at J to 5 bases, leaving 7 bases not matched to a gene. This CDR3 has 17 residues. Germline CDR1 and CDR2: LGHNA and YSLEER.

The chain is built from TRBV19 and TRBJ1-2; a weak D match, TRBD1 (5 bases). The CDR3 sequence is 13 residues long. The ends were cut back, 5 bases at V and 5 bases at J, with 12 bases in the middle. Germline CDR1 LNHDA, CDR2 SQIVND (reference sequence). Here the CDR3 reads CASSRDVYYGYTF. CDR3 DNA: TGTGCCAGTAGTCGGGACGTCTATTATGGCTACACCTTC.

This clonotype was picked up many times. V gene TRBV7-2 combines with J gene TRBJ2-7; a weak D match, TRBD2 (5 bases). The V gene's germline CDR1 is SGHTA and CDR2 FQGNSA. The CDR3 contains 15 residues. V was shortened by 5 bases and J by 1 base, with 15 bases between the two germline ends. CDR3 nucleotides: TGTGCCAGCAGCCGGGGTGTGACAAATTCCTACGAGCAGTACTTC. It yields the protein CASSRGVTNSYEQYF.

This clonotype was seen at least ten times. In DNA, the CDR3 is TGTGCCAGCACCCAAATGGACAGTAACTATGGCTACACCTTC. Translation gives CASTQMDSNYGYTF. The chain links TRBV7-2 to TRBJ1-2; D might be TRBD1 (6 bases). V was pared by 7 bases and J by 1 base, with 13 bases between. Germline-derived CDR1 and CDR2 are SGHTA and FQGNSA. CDR3 length: 14 amino acids.

The chain uses TRBV11-2 and TRBJ2-3; 9 positions agree with TRBD2. Germline-derived CDR1 and CDR2 are SGHAT and FQNNGV. The CDR3 covers 16 residues. J gave up 2 bases and V 2 bases, and 5 bases lay outside the gene matches. CDR3 sequence (DNA): TGTGCCAGCAGCTTATGGAGCGGGGGGTTCACAGATACGCAGTATTTT. Protein product: CASSLWSGGFTDTQYF.